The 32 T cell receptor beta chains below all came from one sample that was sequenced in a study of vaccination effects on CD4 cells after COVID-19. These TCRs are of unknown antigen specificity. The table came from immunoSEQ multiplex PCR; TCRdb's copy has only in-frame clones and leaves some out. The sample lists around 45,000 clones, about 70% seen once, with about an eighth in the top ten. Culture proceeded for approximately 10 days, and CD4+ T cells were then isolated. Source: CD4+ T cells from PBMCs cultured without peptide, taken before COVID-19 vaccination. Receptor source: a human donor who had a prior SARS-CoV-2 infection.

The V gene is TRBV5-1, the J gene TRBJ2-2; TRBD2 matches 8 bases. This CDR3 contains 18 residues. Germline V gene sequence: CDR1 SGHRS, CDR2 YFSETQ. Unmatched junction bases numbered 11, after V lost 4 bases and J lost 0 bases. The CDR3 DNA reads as TGCGCCAGCAGCGTGCTGCGGGGGGCGTCGGCGAACACCGGGGAGCTGTTTTTT. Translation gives CASSVLRGASANTGELFF. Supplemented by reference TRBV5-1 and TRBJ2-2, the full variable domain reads KAGVTQTPRYLIKTRGQQVTLSCSPISGHRSVSWYQQTPGQGLQFLFEYFSETQRNKGNFPGRFSGRQFSNSRSEMNVSTLELGDSALYLCASSVLRGASANTGELFFGEGSRLTVL.

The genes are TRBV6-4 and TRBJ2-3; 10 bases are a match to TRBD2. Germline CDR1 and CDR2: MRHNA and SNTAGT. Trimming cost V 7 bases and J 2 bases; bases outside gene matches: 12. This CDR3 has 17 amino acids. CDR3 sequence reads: CASNRGDSGGITDTQYF. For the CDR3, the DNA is TGTGCCAGCAACAGAGGGGATAGCGGGGGGATCACAGATACGCAGTATTTT.

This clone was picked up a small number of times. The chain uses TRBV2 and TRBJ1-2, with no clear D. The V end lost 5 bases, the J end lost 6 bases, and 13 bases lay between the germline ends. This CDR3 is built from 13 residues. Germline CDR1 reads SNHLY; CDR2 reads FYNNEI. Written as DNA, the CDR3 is TGTGCCAGCAGTAACGAAATAGGCCATGGCTACACCTTC. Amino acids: CASSNEIGHGYTF. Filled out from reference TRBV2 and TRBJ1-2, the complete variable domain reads EPEVTQTPSHQVTQMGQEVILRCVPISNHLYFYWYRQILGQKVEFLVSFYNNEISEKSEIFDDQFSVERPDGSNFTLKIRSTKLEDSAMYFCASSNEIGHGYTFGSGTRLTVV.

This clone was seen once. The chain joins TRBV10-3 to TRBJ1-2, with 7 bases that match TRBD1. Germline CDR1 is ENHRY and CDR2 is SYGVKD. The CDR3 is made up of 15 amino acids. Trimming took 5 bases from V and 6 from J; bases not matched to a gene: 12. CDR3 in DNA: TGTGCCATCAGTCATCGGGACAGCCCGACGGATGGCTACACCTTC. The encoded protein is CAISHRDSPTDGYTF.

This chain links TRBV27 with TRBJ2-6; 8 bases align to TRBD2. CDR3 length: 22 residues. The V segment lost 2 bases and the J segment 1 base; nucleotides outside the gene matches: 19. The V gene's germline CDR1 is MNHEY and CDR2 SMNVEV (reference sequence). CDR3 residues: CASSLNFFFLSGGASGANVLTF. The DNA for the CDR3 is TGTGCCAGCAGTTTAAACTTTTTCTTCCTTTCGGGGGGGGCGTCTGGGGCCAACGTCCTGACTTTC. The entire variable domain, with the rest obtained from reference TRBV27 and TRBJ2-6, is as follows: EAQVTQNPRYLITVTGKKLTVTCSQNMNHEYMSWYRQDPGLGLRQIYYSMNVEVTDKGDVPEGYKVSRKEKRNFPLILESPSPNQTSLYFCASSLNFFFLSGGASGANVLTFGAGSRLTVL.

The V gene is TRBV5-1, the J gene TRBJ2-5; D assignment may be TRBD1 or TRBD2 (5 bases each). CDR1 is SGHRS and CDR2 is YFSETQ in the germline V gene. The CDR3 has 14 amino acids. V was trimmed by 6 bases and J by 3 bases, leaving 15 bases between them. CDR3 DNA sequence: TGCGCCAGCATGCAGGGACCAACCGAAGAGACCCAGTACTTC. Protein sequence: CASMQGPTEETQYF. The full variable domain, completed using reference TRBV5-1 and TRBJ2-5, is KAGVTQTPRYLIKTRGQQVTLSCSPISGHRSVSWYQQTPGQGLQFLFEYFSETQRNKGNFPGRFSGRQFSNSRSEMNVSTLELGDSALYLCASMQGPTEETQYFGPGTRLLVL.

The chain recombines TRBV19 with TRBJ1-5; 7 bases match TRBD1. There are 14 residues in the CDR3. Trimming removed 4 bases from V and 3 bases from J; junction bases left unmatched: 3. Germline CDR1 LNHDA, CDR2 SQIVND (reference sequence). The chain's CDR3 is CASSTTGLNQPQHF. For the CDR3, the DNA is TGTGCCAGTAGTACGACAGGGCTCAATCAGCCCCAGCATTTT.

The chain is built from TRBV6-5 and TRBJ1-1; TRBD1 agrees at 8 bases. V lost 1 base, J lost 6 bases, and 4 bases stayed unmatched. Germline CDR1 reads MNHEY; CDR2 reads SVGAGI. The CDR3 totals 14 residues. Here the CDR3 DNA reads TGTGCCAGCAGTTACTTTGGACAGGGCTCTGAAGCTTTCTTT. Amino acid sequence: CASSYFGQGSEAFF.

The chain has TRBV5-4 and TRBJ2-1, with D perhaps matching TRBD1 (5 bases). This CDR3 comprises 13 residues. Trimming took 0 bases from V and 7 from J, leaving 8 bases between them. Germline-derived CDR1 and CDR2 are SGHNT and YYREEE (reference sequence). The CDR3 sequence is CASSLGQGNEQFF. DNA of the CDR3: TGTGCCAGCAGCTTGGGTCAGGGTAATGAGCAGTTCTTC.

CDR3 region: CATPKPPGQGCSEQYF. The CDR3 DNA is TGTGCCACCCCTAAACCGCCGGGACAGGGGTGCTCCGAGCAGTACTTC. The rearrangement links TRBV24-1 to TRBJ2-7; 10 bases are shared with TRBD1. The trim removed 9 bases at V and 6 bases at J, leaving 16 bases unmatched. There are 16 residues in the CDR3. Germline CDR1 KGHDR, CDR2 SFDVKD.

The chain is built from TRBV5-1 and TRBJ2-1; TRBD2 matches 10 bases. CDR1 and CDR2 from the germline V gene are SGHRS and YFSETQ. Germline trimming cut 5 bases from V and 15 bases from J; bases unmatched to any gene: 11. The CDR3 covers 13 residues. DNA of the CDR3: TGCGCCAGCAGTGCGGGAAGCGGGGGGGCTTGGTTCTTC. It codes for CASSAGSGGAWFF.

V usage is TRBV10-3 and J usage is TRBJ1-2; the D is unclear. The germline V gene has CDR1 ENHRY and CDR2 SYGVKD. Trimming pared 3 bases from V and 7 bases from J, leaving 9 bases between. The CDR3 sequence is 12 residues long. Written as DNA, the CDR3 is TGTGCCATCAGTGATGGAAGTGGTGGCTACACCTTC. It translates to CAISDGSGGYTF.

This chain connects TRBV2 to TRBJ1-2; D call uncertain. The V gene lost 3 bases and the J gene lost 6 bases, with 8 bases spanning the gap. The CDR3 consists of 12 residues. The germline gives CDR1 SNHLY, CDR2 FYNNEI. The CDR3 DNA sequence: TGTGCCAGCAGTGAGGCGGCGAATGGCTACACCTTC. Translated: CASSEAANGYTF. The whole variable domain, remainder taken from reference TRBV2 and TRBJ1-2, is EPEVTQTPSHQVTQMGQEVILRCVPISNHLYFYWYRQILGQKVEFLVSFYNNEISEKSEIFDDQFSVERPDGSNFTLKIRSTKLEDSAMYFCASSEAANGYTFGSGTRLTVV.

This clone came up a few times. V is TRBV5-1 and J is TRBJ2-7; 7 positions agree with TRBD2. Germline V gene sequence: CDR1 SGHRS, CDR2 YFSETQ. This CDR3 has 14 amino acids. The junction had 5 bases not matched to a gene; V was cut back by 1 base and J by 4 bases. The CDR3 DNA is TGCGCCAGCAGCTTGAATAGGGGAGGGTACGAGCAGTACTTC. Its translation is CASSLNRGGYEQYF.

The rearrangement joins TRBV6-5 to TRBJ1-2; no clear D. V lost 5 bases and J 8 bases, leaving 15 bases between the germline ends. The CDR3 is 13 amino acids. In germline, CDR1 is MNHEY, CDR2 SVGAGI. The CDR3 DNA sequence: TGTGCCAGCAGTCGTATAGGCCCCCAAGGCTACACCTTC. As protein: CASSRIGPQGYTF.

Written as DNA, the CDR3 is TGTGCCAGCACCCTTCACTCGGGGGAGAAAGCTTTCTTT. Protein: CASTLHSGEKAFF. The chain recombines TRBV12-3 or TRBV12-4 with TRBJ1-1, with a possible D match to TRBD1 (5 bases). V lost 7 bases and J lost 9, with 18 bases in between. The CDR3 is 13 residues long.

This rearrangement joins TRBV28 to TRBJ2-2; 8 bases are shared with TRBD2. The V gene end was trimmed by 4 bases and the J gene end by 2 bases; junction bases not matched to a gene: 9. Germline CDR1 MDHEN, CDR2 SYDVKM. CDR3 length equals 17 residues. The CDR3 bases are TGTGCCAGCAGTTCCCTGTGGGGACTAGAAAACACCGGGGAGCTGTTTTTT. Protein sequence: CASSSLWGLENTGELFF.

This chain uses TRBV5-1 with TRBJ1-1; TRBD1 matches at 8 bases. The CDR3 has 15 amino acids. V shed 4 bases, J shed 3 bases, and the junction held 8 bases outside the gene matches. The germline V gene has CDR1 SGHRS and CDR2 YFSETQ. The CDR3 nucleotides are TGCGCCAGCAGCCCGGACAGGGTAGATGACACTGAAGCTTTCTTT. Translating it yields CASSPDRVDDTEAFF.

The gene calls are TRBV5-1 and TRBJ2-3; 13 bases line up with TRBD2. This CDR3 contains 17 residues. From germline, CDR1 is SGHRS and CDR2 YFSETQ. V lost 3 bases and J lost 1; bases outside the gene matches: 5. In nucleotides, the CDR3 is TGCGCCAGCAGCTCGGGACTAGCGGGGTATGGCACAGATACGCAGTATTTT. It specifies CASSSGLAGYGTDTQYF.

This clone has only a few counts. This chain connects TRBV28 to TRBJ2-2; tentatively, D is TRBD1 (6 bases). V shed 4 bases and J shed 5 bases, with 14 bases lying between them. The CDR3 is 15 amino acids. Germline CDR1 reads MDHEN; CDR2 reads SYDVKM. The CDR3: CASSWPGALTGELFF. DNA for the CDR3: TGTGCCAGCAGTTGGCCAGGGGCTCTAACCGGGGAGCTGTTTTTT.

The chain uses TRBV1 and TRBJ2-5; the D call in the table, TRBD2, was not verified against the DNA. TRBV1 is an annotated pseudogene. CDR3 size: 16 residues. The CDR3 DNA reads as TGCACCAGCAGCCAAGGCCCCAGGGAGGGGGAAGAGACCCAGTACTTC. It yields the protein CTSSQGPREGEETQYF.

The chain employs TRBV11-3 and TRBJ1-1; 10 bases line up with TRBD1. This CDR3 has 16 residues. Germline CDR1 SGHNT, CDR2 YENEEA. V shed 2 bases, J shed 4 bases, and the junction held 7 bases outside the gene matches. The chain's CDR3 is CASSLPKDRGGTEAFF. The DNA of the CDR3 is TGTGCCAGCAGCTTACCAAAGGACAGGGGGGGCACTGAAGCTTTCTTT.

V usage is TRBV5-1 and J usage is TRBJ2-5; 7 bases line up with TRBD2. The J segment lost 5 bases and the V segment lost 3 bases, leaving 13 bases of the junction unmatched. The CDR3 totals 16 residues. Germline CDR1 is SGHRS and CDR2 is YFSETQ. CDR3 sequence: CASSYFSRGGRETQYF. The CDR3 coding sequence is TGCGCCAGCAGCTACTTTTCTCGCGGGGGTAGGGAGACCCAGTACTTC.

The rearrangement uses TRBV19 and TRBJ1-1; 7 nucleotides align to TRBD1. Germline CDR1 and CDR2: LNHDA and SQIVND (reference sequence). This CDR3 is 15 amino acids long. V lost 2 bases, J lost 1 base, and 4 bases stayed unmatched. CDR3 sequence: CASSIRQGGNTEAFF. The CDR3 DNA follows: TGTGCCAGTAGTATAAGACAGGGCGGGAACACTGAAGCTTTCTTT.

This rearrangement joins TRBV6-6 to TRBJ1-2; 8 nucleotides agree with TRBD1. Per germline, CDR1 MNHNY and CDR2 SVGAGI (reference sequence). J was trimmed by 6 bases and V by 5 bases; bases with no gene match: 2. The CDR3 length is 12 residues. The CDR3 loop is CASSKQGDGYTF. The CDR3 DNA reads TGTGCCAGCAGTAAACAGGGGGATGGCTACACCTTC.

The CDR3 loop reads CASSFLAGVNNEQFF. DNA of the CDR3: TGCGCCAGCAGCTTTCTAGCGGGAGTCAACAATGAGCAGTTCTTC. The V gene is TRBV5-1, the J gene TRBJ2-1; 10 bases line up with TRBD2. The CDR3 length is 15 residues. Germline lookup yields CDR1 SGHRS and CDR2 YFSETQ. With 2 bases clipped from V and 5 bases from J, the junction kept 4 bases outside the gene matches.

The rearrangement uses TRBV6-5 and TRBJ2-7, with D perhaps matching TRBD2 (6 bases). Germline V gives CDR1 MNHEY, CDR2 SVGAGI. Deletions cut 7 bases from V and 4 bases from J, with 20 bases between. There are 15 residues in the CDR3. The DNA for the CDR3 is TGTGCCAGCAAACTACAGGTAGGAGGGATTTACGAGCAGTACTTC. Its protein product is CASKLQVGGIYEQYF.

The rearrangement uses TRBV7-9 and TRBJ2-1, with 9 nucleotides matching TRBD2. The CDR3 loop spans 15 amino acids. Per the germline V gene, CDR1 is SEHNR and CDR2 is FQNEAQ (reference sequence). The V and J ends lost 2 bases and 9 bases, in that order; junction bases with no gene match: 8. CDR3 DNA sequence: TGTGCCAGCAGCTTATTCGCGGGGGGGCTCAGTGAGCAGTTCTTC. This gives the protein CASSLFAGGLSEQFF.

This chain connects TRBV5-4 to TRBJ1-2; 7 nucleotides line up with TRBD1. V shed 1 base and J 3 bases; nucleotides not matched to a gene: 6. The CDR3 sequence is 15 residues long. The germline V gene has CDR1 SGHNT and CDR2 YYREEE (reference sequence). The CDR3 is CASSLPKTGYYGYTF. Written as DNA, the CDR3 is TGTGCCAGCAGCTTGCCTAAGACAGGGTACTATGGCTACACCTTC.

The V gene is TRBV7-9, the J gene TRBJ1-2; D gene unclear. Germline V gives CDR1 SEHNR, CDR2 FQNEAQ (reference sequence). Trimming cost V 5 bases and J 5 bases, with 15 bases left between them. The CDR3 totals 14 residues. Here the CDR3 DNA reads TGTGCCAGCAGCCTACTCGAAGGTGGTTATGGCTACACCTTC. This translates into CASSLLEGGYGYTF.

The DNA of the CDR3 is TGTGCCAGCAGTCGGGACAGGGTTGATCAGCCCCAGCATTTT. It specifies CASSRDRVDQPQHF. This sequence joins TRBV3-1 (or the pseudogene TRBV3-2) and TRBJ1-5; 9 nucleotides align to TRBD1. V lost 6 bases to trimming and J lost 5 bases; unmatched junction nucleotides: 5. This CDR3 is 14 amino acids long. CDR1 and CDR2 (germline): LGHDT, YNNKEL (reference sequence).

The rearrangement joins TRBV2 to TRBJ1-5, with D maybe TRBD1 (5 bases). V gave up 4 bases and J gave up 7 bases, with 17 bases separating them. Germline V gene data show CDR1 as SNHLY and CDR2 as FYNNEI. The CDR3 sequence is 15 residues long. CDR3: CASSGTGINGQPQHF. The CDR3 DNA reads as TGTGCCAGCAGTGGAACAGGAATAAATGGCCAGCCCCAGCATTTT.